This T cell receptor (beta chain) is from a study of blood T cell repertoires in COVID-19. The authors' processing: Reference gene primer amplification in the assay estimated nucleated cell counts. The table came from immunoSEQ multiplex PCR; TCRdb's copy has only in-frame clones and leaves some out. That table furnishes V, J and clone size, whereas the DNA furnished D and trimming. In the table there are some 170,000 clones, over 75% of which are singletons. Losses at the gene ends were 7 bases for V and 3 bases for J; bases not matched to a gene: 2. The CDR3 length is 13 residues. Germline loops: CDR1 SNHLY, CDR2 FYNNEI.

The specimen was peripheral blood. J is TRBJ1-2 and V is TRBV2; 10 nucleotides match TRBD1. This sequence was found in a woman between 65 and 79 years old with acute or convalescent COVID-19. This chain's CDR3 is CASKGQGDYGYTF. CDR3 nucleotide sequence: TGTGCCAGCAAAGGACAGGGGGACTATGGCTACACCTTC.